The rows below give T cell receptor beta chains drawn from one sample of a study of T cell repertoires in cytomegalovirus infection. TCRdb ran MiXCR on the reads and lists one entry per CDR3 protein. This sample carries some 800,000 distinct CDR3 sequences, 25% to 30% of them seen once, and the ten largest clones take about an eighth. Their cognate antigens are unknown. The specimen comprised cultured CD8+ T cells from PBMCs, sampled from culture after CMV antigen stimulation. These receptors all come from a human donor in good health (CMV status not recorded). Some clones in this sample may be carry-over from other donors' samples. The CDR3 runs from the conserved cysteine through the conserved F or W. A D gene is named only where the DNA matches it firmly. Size is stated for part of the rows, as once, few or many counts, or as a class when the clone is expanded.

size	D	V	length	J	CDR3	DNA
NA	NA	TRBV27	13	TRBJ1-4	CASSFFPNEKLFF	TGTGCCAGCAGTTTTTTCCCTAATGAAAAACTGTTTTTT
NA	TRBD1	TRBV11-2	16	TRBJ1-5	CASSLNSGGYNQPQHF	TGTGCCAGCAGCTTAAATTCAGGGGGGTACAATCAGCCCCAGCATTTT
many	TRBD2	TRBV7-9	16	TRBJ2-1	CASSPPLAGGLDEQFF	TGTGCCAGCAGCCCGCCGCTAGCGGGGGGTCTGGATGAGCAGTTCTTC
few	TRBD1	TRBV2	15	TRBJ2-2	CASCPRDRGTGELFF	TGTGCCAGCTGCCCAAGAGACAGGGGGACCGGGGAGCTGTTTTTT
NA	TRBD1	TRBV5-4	15	TRBJ1-2	CASSLWQGANYGYTF	TGTGCCAGCAGCTTGTGGCAGGGGGCGAACTATGGCTACACCTTC
NA	TRBD2	TRBV19	15	TRBJ2-1	CASSIAGGTYNEQFF	TGTGCCAGTAGTATAGCGGGGGGGACCTACAATGAGCAGTTCTTC
NA	TRBD1	TRBV6-8	14	TRBJ2-1	CASTYMGQGNGQFF	TGTGCCAGCACCTACATGGGACAGGGCAATGGGCAGTTCTTC
NA	NA	TRBV12-3/TRBV12-4	14	TRBJ1-6	CASSLGQRNSPLHF	TGTGCCAGCAGTTTGGGACAAAGGAACTCACCCCTCCACTTT
NA	NA	TRBV11-2	16	TRBJ2-7	CASSLDVWRGTYDQYF	TGTGCCAGCAGCTTAGATGTCTGGAGGGGTACCTACGACCAGTACTTC
NA	TRBD1	TRBV4-1	14	TRBJ2-1	CASSRDSYYNEQFF	TGCGCCAGCAGTCGGGACAGCTACTACAATGAGCAGTTCTTC
few	NA	TRBV7-9	12	TRBJ1-2	CASSLGLRGYTF	TGTGCCAGCAGCTTGGGACTTCGGGGCTACACCTTC
NA	NA	TRBV19	12	TRBJ2-2	CATPHPSGELFF	TGTGCCACTCCCCACCCGTCCGGGGAGCTGTTTTTT
NA	NA	TRBV7-9	13	TRBJ1-2	CASSPPRAYGYTF	TGTGCCAGCAGCCCACCCCGGGCCTATGGCTACACCTTC
NA	NA	TRBV5-8	14	TRBJ1-5	CASTMGGAGQPQHF	TGTGCCAGCACCATGGGCGGTGCGGGTCAGCCCCAGCATTTT
NA	TRBD1	TRBV15	16	TRBJ2-4	CATSSQGAIAKNIQYF	TGTGCCACCAGCAGTCAGGGGGCCATAGCCAAAAACATTCAGTACTTC
NA	NA	TRBV12-3/TRBV12-4	14	TRBJ2-5	CASSLPQERETQYF	TGTGCCAGCAGTTTGCCCCAGGAGAGGGAGACCCAGTACTTC
NA	TRBD1	TRBV7-8	14	TRBJ1-1	CASSPQGGDTEAFF	TGTGCCAGCAGCCCTCAGGGGGGGGACACTGAAGCTTTCTTT
NA	NA	TRBV20-1	14	TRBJ1-2	CSAIRTENNYGYTF	TGCAGTGCTATTAGGACAGAAAATAACTATGGCTACACCTTC
many	NA	TRBV12-3/TRBV12-4	14	TRBJ2-5	CASSFRGPQETQYF	TGTGCCAGCAGTTTCAGGGGCCCACAAGAGACCCAGTACTTC
NA	NA	TRBV6-5	16	TRBJ2-1	CASSFAQSGPYNEQFF	TGTGCCAGCAGCTTCGCGCAGTCCGGACCATACAATGAGCAGTTCTTC
many	NA	TRBV12-3/TRBV12-4	15	TRBJ2-6	CASTWGLLEANVLTF	TGTGCCAGCACCTGGGGGTTACTCGAGGCCAACGTCCTGACTTTC
NA	NA	TRBV5-5	15	TRBJ1-4	CASSSSEGRREKLFF	TGTGCCAGCAGCTCATCTGAGGGACGGCGAGAAAAACTGTTTTTT
NA	NA	TRBV29-1	14	TRBJ1-1	CSVAIQGRNTEAFF	TGCAGCGTTGCCATCCAGGGTAGGAACACTGAAGCTTTCTTT
NA	NA	TRBV5-1	11	TRBJ2-1	CASQMDNEQFF	TGCGCCAGCCAAATGGACAATGAGCAGTTCTTC
NA	NA	TRBV2	16	TRBJ1-1	CASSFPGTGRGTEAFF	TGTGCCAGCAGTTTTCCGGGGACGGGCCGGGGCACTGAAGCTTTCTTT
NA	NA	TRBV4-1	14	TRBJ1-1	CASREKGWNTEAFF	TGCGCCAGCAGGGAAAAGGGGTGGAACACTGAAGCTTTCTTT
NA	TRBD1	TRBV18	16	TRBJ2-1	CASSLATGGTYNEQFF	TGTGCCAGCTCACTGGCGACAGGGGGAACCTACAATGAGCAGTTCTTC
few	NA	TRBV20-1	15	TRBJ1-1	CSAREGGARVTEAFF	TGCAGTGCTAGAGAGGGGGGTGCGCGGGTCACTGAAGCTTTCTTT
NA	NA	TRBV19	14	TRBJ1-2	CASSRPGTDYGYTF	TGTGCCAGTAGTAGACCCGGGACGGATTATGGCTACACCTTC
few	NA	TRBV7-6	15	TRBJ1-2	CASSLKGREDEGYTF	TGTGCCAGCAGCTTAAAGGGCAGGGAGGATGAAGGCTACACCTTC
NA	TRBD1	TRBV24-1	16	TRBJ2-3	CGTGAQGQGISDTQYF	TGTGGCACCGGTGCCCAGGGACAGGGAATCTCAGATACGCAGTATTTT
NA	NA	TRBV20-1	15	TRBJ1-1	CSARPSKALNTEAFF	TGCAGTGCTAGACCCTCCAAGGCCTTGAACACTGAAGCTTTCTTT
NA	NA	TRBV7-9	14	TRBJ2-1	CASSRAGPNNEQFF	TGTGCCAGCAGCCGCGCCGGACCTAACAATGAGCAGTTCTTC